Shown below are 9 T cell receptor beta chains from a single sample sequenced in a study of Tregs in tolerant kidney transplant recipients. Clones were read by immunoSEQ multiplex PCR, and TCRdb kept only the in-frame ones, dropping some. The sample records 90,000 to 150,000 clones, 92% being singletons. The sample consisted of CD4+ T cells from blood. These receptors originate from a human donor in good health.

The genes are TRBV5-1 and TRBJ2-1; 10 bases map to TRBD2. Losses at the gene ends were 0 bases for V and 7 bases for J; bases not matched to a gene: 7. Germline assignment: CDR1 SGHRS and CDR2 YFSETQ. The CDR3 loop spans 16 amino acids. The CDR3 bases are TGCGCCAGCAGCTTGGCCTCCCTAGCGGGAGCGAATGAGCAGTTCTTC. Amino acids: CASSLASLAGANEQFF. Drawing the rest from reference TRBV5-1 and TRBJ2-1, the complete variable domain is KAGVTQTPRYLIKTRGQQVTLSCSPISGHRSVSWYQQTPGQGLQFLFEYFSETQRNKGNFPGRFSGRQFSNSRSEMNVSTLELGDSALYLCASSLASLAGANEQFFGPGTRLTVL.

V is TRBV7-6 and J is TRBJ2-2; D possibly matches TRBD1 or TRBD2 (6 bases each). Trimming took off 5 bases at V and 4 bases at J, with 11 bases between the two ends. This CDR3 is 14 amino acids long. Germline lookup yields CDR1 SGHVS and CDR2 FNYEAQ. CDR3 residues: CASSQQGGTGELFF. CDR3 DNA: TGTGCCAGCAGCCAACAGGGAGGCACCGGGGAGCTGTTTTTT.

This clone showed up just a few times. The chain joins TRBV27 to TRBJ2-7, with 10 bases identical to TRBD1. The CDR3 runs 15 residues. The ends lost 7 bases at V and 5 bases at J; junction bases unmatched: 11. Germline-derived CDR1 and CDR2 are MNHEY and SMNVEV (reference sequence). CDR3 sequence reads: CASTRRGQGSNEQYF. The CDR3 DNA reads as TGTGCCAGCACCCGTCGGGGACAGGGGAGCAACGAGCAGTACTTC.

This clone was counted a single time. The J gene is TRBJ2-1, the V gene TRBV5-1; D is unresolved. Germline V gives CDR1 SGHRS, CDR2 YFSETQ. V lost 0 bases and J lost 0, with 7 bases in between. The CDR3 loop spans 15 amino acids. The CDR3 DNA is TGCGCCAGCAGCTTGGAGGGTAGCTCCTACAATGAGCAGTTCTTC. Protein product: CASSLEGSSYNEQFF.

This chain connects TRBV4-1 to TRBJ1-6; D call uncertain. Deletions cut 0 bases from V and 0 bases from J, with 15 bases between. The CDR3 runs to 19 residues. Germline CDR1 is MGHRA and CDR2 is YSYEKL. As DNA, the CDR3 is TGCGCCAGCAGCCAAGAAGGCCCTCCGACCAGCTCCTATAATTCACCCCTCCACTTT. Its translation: CASSQEGPPTSSYNSPLHF.

V is TRBV20-1 and J is TRBJ2-1; unclear D gene. CDR3 length: 11 amino acids. Germline CDR1 and CDR2: DFQATT and SNEGSKA (reference sequence). The V and J ends lost 5 bases and 3 bases respectively, with 5 bases between them. The DNA for the CDR3 is TGCAGTGCTCCGGACTACAATGAGCAGTTCTTC. As protein: CSAPDYNEQFF.

The V gene is TRBV18, the J gene TRBJ1-4, with D unclear. The CDR3 spans 15 residues. Germline assignment: CDR1 KGHSH and CDR2 LQKENI. V was clipped by 3 bases and J by 0 bases, with 8 bases between them. This CDR3 reads CASSPPRATNEKLFF. The CDR3 DNA sequence: TGTGCCAGCTCACCCCCTAGAGCAACTAATGAAAAACTGTTTTTT. The full variable domain, its missing parts supplied by reference TRBV18 and TRBJ1-4, is NAGVMQNPRHLVRRRGQEARLRCSPMKGHSHVYWYRQLPEEGLKFMVYLQKENIIDESGMPKERFSAEFPKEGPSILRIQQVVRGDSAAYFCASSPPRATNEKLFFGSGTQLSVL.

The chain employs TRBV29-1 and TRBJ2-3; 8 bases agree with TRBD2. Germline V gives CDR1 SQVTM, CDR2 ANQGSEA. V lost 1 base, J lost 5 bases, and 11 bases stayed unmatched. This CDR3 is 16 amino acids long. For the CDR3, the DNA is TGCAGCGTTGAAGGGACTAGCCGAACCCGGAGAGATACGCAGTATTTT. Protein: CSVEGTSRTRRDTQYF.

CDR3 DNA sequence: TGTGCCAGCAGTTACTCGACAGGGACACCCTACGAGCAGTACTTC. It is translated as CASSYSTGTPYEQYF. The chain has TRBV6-5 and TRBJ2-7; 7 bases match TRBD1. CDR1 and CDR2 from the germline V gene are MNHEY and SVGAGI. This CDR3 has 15 amino acids. The ends lost 0 bases at V and 2 bases at J; junction bases unmatched: 4.